This TCR beta chain stems from a study of cytomegalovirus exposure and HLA in healthy donors. It was with 60 Vbeta and 13 Jbeta primers that the PCR ran. TCRdb's table, derived via immunoSEQ multiplex PCR, lists solely in-frame clones and lacks some. The top ten hold 9.5% to 13% of the sample, which has roughly 190,000 clones, about 80% seen once. The source of this sequence is a woman between 50 and 59 years old in good health and CMV-seropositive. The sample taken for sequencing was PBMCs.

The CDR3: CASSQDSGNTIYF. DNA for the CDR3: TGTGCCAGCAGCCAGGACTCTGGAAACACCATATATTTT. J is TRBJ1-3 and V is TRBV6-6; D is uncertain. This CDR3 contains 13 residues. The V end was cut by 6 bases, the J end by 0 bases, with 6 bases between. In germline, CDR1 is MNHNY, CDR2 SVGAGI (reference sequence).